This is a list of T cell receptor beta chains from one sample in a study of T cells in Graves' hyperthyroidism and ophthalmopathy. TCRdb re-derived calls from the multiplex PCR reads in MiXCR, one entry per CDR3 protein. This table has about 350,000 distinct CDR3 sequences, approximately 15% appearing once. The sequenced sample consisted of blood. These receptors were collected from a woman younger than 45 with Graves' hyperthyroidism. Both conserved end residues are part of each CDR3. D genes are given only for firm matches. A row's size may be missing; if present it is once, few, many or a size class.

>many|.|TRBV20-1|TRBJ2-7
TGCAGTGCTAGTTTATCGGGAGTGTCCCACGAGCAGTACTTC
CSASLSGVSHEQYF
>.|TRBD2|TRBV5-4|TRBJ2-1
TGTGCCAGCAGCCCCGAGTCCGGGACTAGCTATGAGCAGTTCTTC
CASSPESGTSYEQFF
>many|.|TRBV7-8|TRBJ2-7
TGTGCCAGCAGCCTAAGGGTGTCCTACGAGCAGTACTTC
CASSLRVSYEQYF
>many|.|TRBV20-1|TRBJ2-7
TGCAGTGCTAGAGATCAGCTAGACGAGCAGTACTTC
CSARDQLDEQYF
>few|.|TRBV6-1|TRBJ2-1
TGTGCCAGCCCCAATGAGCAGTTCTTC
CASPNEQFF
>many|.|TRBV18|TRBJ1-1
TGTGCCAGTCCCCTGACCCCCGTAGGAATGTACACTGAAGCTTTCTTT
CASPLTPVGMYTEAFF
>many|TRBD1|TRBV13|TRBJ1-1
TGTGCCAGCGGACAGGGGGTCACTGAAGCTTTCTTT
CASGQGVTEAFF
>many|.|TRBV28|TRBJ2-4
TGTGCCAGCAGTATCCTAGGGGTTGCTCTAGCCAAAAACATTCAGTACTTC
CASSILGVALAKNIQYF
>.|.|TRBV27|TRBJ1-3
TGTGCCAGCAGTCTTTCCCGTCTAGGAAACACCATATATTTT
CASSLSRLGNTIYF
>few|.|TRBV9|TRBJ1-1
TGTGCCAGCAGCGGGGGTGAGTTGGACACTGAAGCTTTCTTT
CASSGGELDTEAFF
>few|.|TRBV28|TRBJ1-4
TGTGCCAGCAGTCCTGCGGGGCCTGCTAATGAAAAACTGTTTTTT
CASSPAGPANEKLFF
>many|TRBD2|TRBV6-2/TRBV6-3|TRBJ2-1
TGTGCCAGCATGCGGACTAGCGGGACTTCTGAGCAGTTCTTC
CASMRTSGTSEQFF
>many|TRBD2|TRBV7-9|TRBJ2-1
TGTGCCAGCAGCTTAGCCGTAGCGGGAGGGCCAAGACACAATGAGCAGTTCTTC
CASSLAVAGGPRHNEQFF
>.|.|TRBV24-1|TRBJ2-6
TGTGCCACCAGTGATCCGGGCCGGGCTGGGGCCAACGTCCTGACTTTC
CATSDPGRAGANVLTF
>.|TRBD2|TRBV25-1|TRBJ2-2
TGTGCCAGCACAGCTAGCGGGACGAACACCGGGGAGCTGTTTTTT
CASTASGTNTGELFF
>many|.|TRBV6-1|TRBJ2-7
TGTGCCAGCAGTTATACCATCGACTCTAGCTTCCACGAGCAGTACTTC
CASSYTIDSSFHEQYF
>many|TRBD2|TRBV7-2|TRBJ2-7
TGTGCCAGCAGCTTAGGTCTGGGACTAGTGGTCGAGCAGTACTTC
CASSLGLGLVVEQYF
>many|TRBD2|TRBV7-8|TRBJ2-7
TGTGCCAGCAGCCCGAGGCCCCCGGGACTAGCGGGAGACGAGCAGTACTTC
CASSPRPPGLAGDEQYF
>many|TRBD2|TRBV20-1|TRBJ2-1
TGCAGTGCTAGTTTCGCCAGCGGGGGGGGGAATGAGCAGTTCTTC
CSASFASGGGNEQFF
>many|TRBD2|TRBV12-3/TRBV12-4|TRBJ2-3
TGTGCCAGCAGTCTCGGGACTAGCGGGAGAGGGACAGATACGCAGTATTTT
CASSLGTSGRGTDTQYF
>many|TRBD1|TRBV12-3/TRBV12-4|TRBJ1-1
TGTGCCAGCAACCCAGGGGGGGGACAGGGGAAAACTGAAGCTTTCTTT
CASNPGGGQGKTEAFF
>many|.|TRBV20-1|TRBJ1-5
TGCAGTGTGGTTTCGGGACGGAGCAATCAGCCCCAGCATTTT
CSVVSGRSNQPQHF
>many|.|TRBV12-3/TRBV12-4|TRBJ2-6
TGTGCCAGCAGCGCTACAGGGTCTGGGGCCAACGTCCTGACTTTC
CASSATGSGANVLTF
>.|TRBD1|TRBV12-3/TRBV12-4|TRBJ2-1
TGTGCCAGCAAATCGGCAGGGGGCACCTACAATGAGCAGTTCTTC
CASKSAGGTYNEQFF
>.|.|TRBV11-1|TRBJ2-2
TGTGCCAGCAGCTTAGCCCTAGTAGGGCCCGGGGAGCTGTTTTTT
CASSLALVGPGELFF
>many|.|TRBV6-1|TRBJ2-7
TGTGCCAGTAGAGACGGATTCGGCCCCTACGAGCAGTACTTC
CASRDGFGPYEQYF
>many|.|TRBV6-1|TRBJ1-5
TGTGCTTCAGCAGCGACACCCTCCAATCAGCCCCAGCATTTT
CASAATPSNQPQHF
>many|.|TRBV6-1|TRBJ2-2
TGTGCCAGCAGTGAATACGGGGGGAACACCGGGGAGCTGTTTTTT
CASSEYGGNTGELFF
>many|.|TRBV28|TRBJ1-2
TGTGCCAGCAGTTTATCGGCTCTCAGCTTGGGCGGCTACACCTTC
CASSLSALSLGGYTF
>many|.|TRBV12-3/TRBV12-4|TRBJ1-1
TGTGCCAGCAGTTTGGCCGACAGGAACGAAGCTTTCTTT
CASSLADRNEAFF
>.|TRBD2|TRBV29-1|TRBJ2-2
TGCAGCCCGATGGGCGCGGGAGGAAACACCGGGGAGCTGTTTTTT
CSPMGAGGNTGELFF
>.|.|TRBV3-2|TRBJ1-5
TGTGCCAGCAGCCCCGCCGGGACAGGGAAATATAGCAATCAGCCCCAGCATTTT
CASSPAGTGKYSNQPQHF
>many|.|TRBV28|TRBJ2-1
TGTGCCAGCAGTCCGTTTGGGGGTGGTGAGCAGTTCTTC
CASSPFGGGEQFF
>many|TRBD2|TRBV12-3/TRBV12-4|TRBJ2-5
TGTGCCAGCAGTCGGGGAAGGGGACTAGCGTTACAAGAGACCCAGTACTTC
CASSRGRGLALQETQYF
>.|.|TRBV20-1|TRBJ1-2
TGCAGTGTTAAACCCCGTTTTGTTGGCTACACCTTC
CSVKPRFVGYTF
>many|TRBD2|TRBV12-3/TRBV12-4|TRBJ2-5
TGTGCCAGCGGTAATAGCGGGGTAGAGACCCAGTACTTC
CASGNSGVETQYF
>many|TRBD1|TRBV6-1|TRBJ1-5
TGTGCCAGCAGTGAAAGGACAGGGGGCCTATTAAAACCATCAGCGTCCCAGCATTTT
CASSERTGGLLKPSASQHF
>many|.|TRBV6-5|TRBJ1-5
TGTGCCAGCAGTTACTCGACGGGGGGGCAGAGTCAGCCCCAGCATTTT
CASSYSTGGQSQPQHF
>.|TRBD2|TRBV5-1|TRBJ2-5
TGCGCCAGCAGCATGGGACTAGCCCAAGAGACCCAGTACTTC
CASSMGLAQETQYF
>.|.|TRBV5-1|TRBJ1-3
TGCGCCAGCAGCCTTGAGGGGGATGTAAACACCATATATTTT
CASSLEGDVNTIYF
>many|.|TRBV28|TRBJ1-2
TGTGCCAGCGGGGAGTGGAACTATGGCTACACCTTC
CASGEWNYGYTF
>many|.|TRBV5-1|TRBJ1-1
TGCGCCAGCAGTTTGATATGGGGGAGTGGAACTGAAGCTTTCTTT
CASSLIWGSGTEAFF
>.|.|TRBV30|TRBJ2-5
TGTGCCTGGACAATTTCAGAGACCCAGTACTTC
CAWTISETQYF
>.|TRBD2|TRBV20-1|TRBJ2-6
TGCAGTGCTAGTAAACGGAATAGCGGGACCGGGGCCAACGTCCTGACTTTC
CSASKRNSGTGANVLTF
>many|.|TRBV6-1|TRBJ1-2
TGTGCCAGCAGCCTCAGGGGAGAGAGCTATGGCTACACCTTC
CASSLRGESYGYTF
>few|TRBD1|TRBV29-1|TRBJ2-7
TGCAGCGTGAAGGGACAGGGCTTTTACGAGCAGTACTTC
CSVKGQGFYEQYF
>.|.|TRBV19|TRBJ2-3
TGTGCCAGTAGTCCTGACTCCTTGTCGTTCGGCACAGATACGCAGTATTTT
CASSPDSLSFGTDTQYF
>many|TRBD2|TRBV2|TRBJ2-1
TGTGCCAGCAGTGACGGGGGTAGCGGGACCTCCTACAATGAGCAGTTCTTC
CASSDGGSGTSYNEQFF